The 14 T cell receptor beta chains below were found in one sample sequenced in a study of cytomegalovirus exposure and HLA in healthy donors. This table comes from immunoSEQ multiplex PCR, and its TCRdb copy is limited to in-frame clones, with some not included. Here the sample spans 90,000 to 110,000 clones, 86% being singletons. Sequenced: PBMCs. All receptors derive from a woman younger than 35 in good health and CMV-seropositive.

The V and J genes are TRBV4-1 and TRBJ2-5; 7 bases are shared with TRBD1. J lost 5 bases, V lost 1 base, and 4 bases had no gene match. From germline, CDR1 is MGHRA and CDR2 YSYEKL. This CDR3 contains 14 residues. The CDR3 bases are TGCGCCAGCAGCCAAGTTGGGACAGTGGAGACCCAGTACTTC. It codes for CASSQVGTVETQYF.

This chain links TRBV19 with TRBJ1-5; 8 bases match TRBD1. The germline gives CDR1 LNHDA, CDR2 SQIVND (reference sequence). V shed 4 bases and J 1 base; nucleotides not matched to a gene: 6. The length of the CDR3 is 16 residues. The CDR3 DNA reads TGTGCCAGTAGTACTCGGGACAGGTCGAGCAATCAGCCCCAGCATTTT. Translated: CASSTRDRSSNQPQHF.

The V and J genes are TRBV9 and TRBJ2-7; D possibly corresponds to TRBD2 (7 bases). Trimming removed 0 bases from V and 2 bases from J, with 12 bases in between. The CDR3 length is 15 residues. From germline, CDR1 is SGDLS and CDR2 YYNGEE. CDR3 protein: CASSVAGGPPYEQYF. DNA for the CDR3: TGTGCCAGCAGCGTAGCCGGGGGGCCCCCCTACGAGCAGTACTTC. The full variable domain, completed using reference TRBV9 and TRBJ2-7, is DSGVTQTPKHLITATGQRVTLRCSPRSGDLSVYWYQQSLDQGLQFLIQYYNGEERAKGNILERFSAQQFPDLHSELNLSSLELGDSALYFCASSVAGGPPYEQYFGPGTRLTVT.

V usage is TRBV27 and J usage is TRBJ2-3; D is perhaps TRBD1 (6 bases). The CDR3 runs to 15 residues. V was trimmed by 2 bases and J by 2 bases, leaving 11 bases between them. Germline CDR1 MNHEY, CDR2 SMNVEV (reference sequence). The CDR3 nucleotides read TGTGCCAGCAGTTTAGTGGCAGGGGCCACAGATACGCAGTATTTT. Amino acid sequence: CASSLVAGATDTQYF.

Points on this clone: The sample contains more than one DNA sequence encoding this CDR3. The rearrangement joins TRBV2 to TRBJ1-5; a weak D match, TRBD1 (5 bases). Trimming cost V 7 bases and J 2 bases, with 24 bases left between them. Per germline, CDR1 SNHLY and CDR2 FYNNEI. The length of the CDR3 is 18 residues. The CDR3 bases are TGTGCCAGCAAATTGAGGAAGATAGGGGTTGTTGGCAATCAGCCCCAGCATTTT. It codes for CASKLRKIGVVGNQPQHF. The complete variable domain, with remaining parts taken from reference TRBV2 and TRBJ1-5, reads EPEVTQTPSHQVTQMGQEVILRCVPISNHLYFYWYRQILGQKVEFLVSFYNNEISEKSEIFDDQFSVERPDGSNFTLKIRSTKLEDSAMYFCASKLRKIGVVGNQPQHFGDGTRLSIL.

V is TRBV7-9 and J is TRBJ1-2; perhaps TRBD1 as D (6 bases). Germline loops: CDR1 SEHNR, CDR2 FQNEAQ (reference sequence). The V end lost 3 bases, the J end lost 6 bases, and 8 bases lay between the germline ends. The CDR3 length is 12 residues. In DNA form, the CDR3 reads TGTGCCAGCAGCTTCAACAGGGATGGCTACACCTTC. It encodes CASSFNRDGYTF.

The gene calls are TRBV11-2 and TRBJ1-6; D is perhaps TRBD1 (6 bases). This CDR3 spans 18 amino acids. The germline gives CDR1 SGHAT, CDR2 FQNNGV. V shed 3 bases and J shed 10 bases, with 25 bases lying between them. CDR3 DNA sequence: TGTGCCAGCAGCTTCACCGACAGGCAGATTCGAACTAGGTCACCCCTCCACTTT. Translating gives CASSFTDRQIRTRSPLHF.

The chain recombines TRBV19 with TRBJ2-1; TRBD1 agrees at 7 bases. Unmatched junction bases numbered 4, after V lost 1 base and J lost 7 bases. The CDR3 runs to 14 residues. CDR1 is LNHDA and CDR2 is SQIVND in the germline V gene (reference sequence). DNA for the CDR3: TGTGCCAGTAGTATAGGACAGGGACGAAATGAGCAGTTCTTC. Translated, it gives CASSIGQGRNEQFF.

The chain is built from TRBV6-1 and TRBJ2-5; 10 bases are a match to TRBD1. Germline V gene sequence: CDR1 MNHNS, CDR2 SASEGT. The ends lost 4 bases at V and 2 bases at J; junction bases unmatched: 7. This CDR3 comprises 16 residues. The CDR3 here is CASSVRQGAAQETQYF. CDR3 DNA sequence: TGTGCCAGCAGTGTAAGACAGGGGGCAGCTCAAGAGACCCAGTACTTC.

In its sample, this clone was seen many times. The chain has TRBV6-5 and TRBJ2-7; 10 positions match TRBD2. Germline CDR1 MNHEY, CDR2 SVGAGI. The V and J ends lost 7 bases and 4 bases, in that order; junction bases with no gene match: 10. This CDR3 has 15 amino acids. The CDR3 is CASTSEAGGPYEQYF. The DNA of the CDR3 is TGTGCCAGCACCTCTGAAGCGGGAGGGCCTTACGAGCAGTACTTC.

This chain uses TRBV4-2 with TRBJ2-1; D is undetermined. V shed 1 base and J shed 0 bases, with 4 bases lying between them. The CDR3 is made up of 14 amino acids. Germline V gene data show CDR1 as LGHNA and CDR2 as YNFKEQ. CDR3 sequence reads: CASSQGLSYNEQFF. The DNA for the CDR3 is TGTGCCAGCAGCCAAGGGCTCTCCTACAATGAGCAGTTCTTC.

The rearrangement links TRBV6-1 to TRBJ2-3; D is perhaps TRBD2 (7 bases). Germline lookup yields CDR1 MNHNS and CDR2 SASEGT. Trimming cost V 7 bases and J 4 bases, with 18 bases left between them. CDR3 length equals 15 residues. CDR3 in DNA: TGTGCCAGCACCCCCTGGCAGGGGAGGGCAGATACGCAGTATTTT. Protein product: CASTPWQGRADTQYF.

The chain uses TRBV5-6 and TRBJ2-7; TRBD1 agrees at 10 bases. The V segment lost 6 bases and the J segment 6 bases; nucleotides outside the gene matches: 6. Germline V gene data show CDR1 as SGHDT and CDR2 as YYEEEE. The CDR3 is 13 residues long. The CDR3 bases are TGTGCCAGCATCCGGGACAGGGGCTCCGAGCAGTACTTC. Protein: CASIRDRGSEQYF.

The chain links TRBV28 to TRBJ2-7; TRBD1 might be the D (5 bases). Germline V gene lookup returns CDR1 MDHEN and CDR2 SYDVKM. Trimming removed 5 bases from V and 0 bases from J, with 14 bases in between. The CDR3 sequence is 15 residues long. Here the CDR3 DNA reads TGTGCCAGCAGTCGTGGTCAGGGCCACTCCTACGAGCAGTACTTC. This encodes CASSRGQGHSYEQYF. Using reference TRBV28 and TRBJ2-7 for the parts outside the CDR3, the full variable domain is DVKVTQSSRYLVKRTGEKVFLECVQDMDHENMFWYRQDPGLGLRLIYFSYDVKMKEKGDIPEGYSVSREKKERFSLILESASTNQTSMYLCASSRGQGHSYEQYFGPGTRLTVT.